These 13 T cell receptor beta chains originate from one sample sequenced in a study of blood T cell repertoires in COVID-19. The method was immunoSEQ multiplex PCR; TCRdb's version includes in-frame clones alone and lacks a portion of them. The table has 150,000 to 200,000 clones, more than 80% seen once. The sequenced sample consisted of peripheral blood. The receptor set was obtained from a woman older than 75 with COVID-19, enrolled during active disease.

This clone came up a few times. This rearrangement joins TRBV7-2 to TRBJ1-5, with D uncertain. This CDR3 is built from 14 residues. Germline CDR1 SGHTA, CDR2 FQGNSA. V was clipped by 8 bases and J by 1 base, with 12 bases between them. CDR3: CASALTGSNQPQHF. The CDR3 region has the DNA TGTGCCAGCGCCCTGACGGGAAGCAATCAGCCCCAGCATTTT. Filled out from reference TRBV7-2 and TRBJ1-5, the complete variable domain reads GAGVSQSPSNKVTEKGKDVELRCDPISGHTALYWYRQSLGQGLEFLIYFQGNSAPDKSGLPSDRFSAERTGGSVSTLTIQRTQQEDSAVYLCASALTGSNQPQHFGDGTRLSIL.

The chain employs TRBV7-9 and TRBJ1-3; 8 positions match TRBD1. The length of the CDR3 is 16 residues. V shed 3 bases, J shed 0 bases, and the junction held 4 bases outside the gene matches. The V gene's germline CDR1 is SEHNR and CDR2 FQNEAQ (reference sequence). In DNA form, the CDR3 reads TGTGCCAGCAGCTTCTGGACAGGGACCTCTGGAAACACCATATATTTT. As protein: CASSFWTGTSGNTIYF. The whole variable domain, filled in from reference TRBV7-9 and TRBJ1-3, reads DTGVSQNPRHKITKRGQNVTFRCDPISEHNRLYWYRQTLGQGPEFLTYFQNEAQLEKSRLLSDRFSAERPKGSFSTLEIQRTEQGDSAMYLCASSFWTGTSGNTIYFGEGSWLTVV.

The chain links TRBV28 to TRBJ2-5; 13 bases fit TRBD2. The germline gives CDR1 MDHEN, CDR2 SYDVKM. V gave up 1 base and J gave up 7 bases; unmatched junction bases: 3. This CDR3 has 15 amino acids. CDR3: CASSLFRTSGGTQYF. CDR3 DNA: TGTGCCAGCAGTTTATTCCGGACTAGCGGGGGGACCCAGTACTTC.

This clone was seen a few times. V and J are TRBV9 and TRBJ2-3; D is perhaps TRBD1 (6 bases). The CDR3 covers 15 residues. From germline, CDR1 is SGDLS and CDR2 YYNGEE. Trimming removed 4 bases from V and 1 base from J, with 13 bases in between. The CDR3 spells CASSPTGFGTDTQYF. The CDR3 nucleotides are TGTGCCAGCAGCCCAACAGGGTTTGGCACAGATACGCAGTATTTT.

The genes are TRBV7-2 and TRBJ2-4; possibly TRBD2 for D (5 bases). The germline CDR1 and CDR2 sequences are SGHTA and FQGNSA. The CDR3 length is 12 residues. The V and J ends lost 2 bases and 8 bases respectively, with 7 bases between them. CDR3 region: CASSLRRDIQYF. For the CDR3, the DNA is TGTGCCAGCAGCTTAAGGCGGGACATTCAGTACTTC.

The chain recombines TRBV28 with TRBJ1-3; maybe TRBD1 (5 bases). CDR3 length: 16 residues. Trimming left V 5 bases short and J 0 bases short, with 14 bases between. Germline values: CDR1 MDHEN, CDR2 SYDVKM. The chain's CDR3 is CASSPGDSVSGNTIYF. The CDR3 DNA follows: TGTGCCAGCAGTCCGGGGGACTCCGTCTCTGGAAACACCATATATTTT.

This clone was seen a handful of times. The chain has TRBV7-9 and TRBJ1-2, with D possibly being TRBD1 (5 bases). CDR3 length equals 13 residues. The V end was cut by 8 bases, the J end by 8 bases, with 18 bases between. Germline V lookup: CDR1 SEHNR, CDR2 FQNEAQ (reference sequence). The CDR3 bases are TGTGCCAGCCGGCCTCGGGGGATTGACGGCTACACCTTC. The encoded protein is CASRPRGIDGYTF.

This chain connects TRBV27 to TRBJ1-4, with a weak D call TRBD1 (6 bases). CDR3 length: 14 residues. Germline assignment: CDR1 MNHEY and CDR2 SMNVEV (reference sequence). The V end lost 3 bases, the J end lost 5 bases, and 10 bases lay between the germline ends. Written as DNA, the CDR3 is TGTGCCAGCAGTTTGACAGGCACCAATGAAAAACTGTTTTTT. Its translation: CASSLTGTNEKLFF.

The rearrangement links TRBV19 to TRBJ2-3, with 9 nucleotides matching TRBD1. CDR3 size: 16 residues. J lost 2 bases, V lost 5 bases, and 8 bases had no gene match. The germline V gene encodes CDR1 LNHDA and CDR2 SQIVND (reference sequence). The CDR3, as DNA: TGTGCCAGTAGTCCTGACCGGGACAGGGTCACAGATACGCAGTATTTT. This gives the protein CASSPDRDRVTDTQYF.

The chain employs TRBV29-1 and TRBJ2-5; D possibly corresponds to TRBD2 (6 bases). CDR3 length: 13 residues. Trimming took 7 bases from V and 4 from J, leaving 16 bases between them. CDR1 SQVTM and CDR2 ANQGSEA come from the germline V gene. For the CDR3, the DNA is TGCAGCGCCGCGTGGGGGGTGGGAGAGACCCAGTACTTC. Protein: CSAAWGVGETQYF.

V and J are TRBV10-3 and TRBJ1-2; 7 bases agree with TRBD1. Germline lookup yields CDR1 ENHRY and CDR2 SYGVKD. The trim removed 11 bases at V and 6 bases at J, leaving 15 bases unmatched. The CDR3 extends over 14 amino acids. The CDR3 region is CASHRGQPSDGYTF. CDR3 in DNA: TGTGCCTCCCACCGGGGACAGCCTTCCGATGGCTACACCTTC.

The chain uses TRBV29-1 and TRBJ2-1; 8 bases align to TRBD1. V lost 5 bases, J lost 15 bases, and 18 bases stayed unmatched. Germline CDR1 and CDR2: SQVTM and ANQGSEA. The CDR3 is 14 residues long. The CDR3 DNA sequence: TGCAGCGTTTCCGATTCCCTCAGGGGGCAGAGACCGTTCTTC. This sequence encodes CSVSDSLRGQRPFF.

The V call is TRBV5-1, the J call TRBJ2-2; 8 bases align to TRBD1. The J segment lost 5 bases and the V segment lost 0 bases, leaving 12 bases of the junction unmatched. Germline V gene sequence: CDR1 SGHRS, CDR2 YFSETQ. The CDR3 is 18 residues long. The CDR3 sequence: CASSLEPRGRVRTGELFF. The DNA of the CDR3 is TGCGCCAGCAGCTTGGAGCCCAGGGGGCGCGTCAGGACCGGGGAGCTGTTTTTT.